The entry that follows covers one T cell receptor beta chain sequence. The data were produced by immunoSEQ multiplex PCR, yet TCRdb's version contains in-frame clones alone and is incomplete. The sample shows 55,000 to 70,000 clones, less than 90% of them seen only once. The CDR3 length is 11 residues. Germline V gives CDR1 SEHNR, CDR2 FQNEAQ (reference sequence). Trimming pared 4 bases from V and 3 bases from J, leaving 4 bases between. The sample belongs to a study of OX40 agonist ivuxolimab in advanced cancers. The TCR sequence derives from an adult with an advanced solid tumor such as melanoma, head and neck, liver or kidney cancer. The rearrangement uses TRBV7-9 and TRBJ2-7; D call uncertain. The sample consisted of CD4+ or CD8+ T cells sorted from blood, taken in a trial of the OX40 agonist ivuxolimab. The DNA of the CDR3 is TGTGCCAGCAGCTCTAACTACGAGCAGTACTTC. Amino acid sequence: CASSSNYEQYF.